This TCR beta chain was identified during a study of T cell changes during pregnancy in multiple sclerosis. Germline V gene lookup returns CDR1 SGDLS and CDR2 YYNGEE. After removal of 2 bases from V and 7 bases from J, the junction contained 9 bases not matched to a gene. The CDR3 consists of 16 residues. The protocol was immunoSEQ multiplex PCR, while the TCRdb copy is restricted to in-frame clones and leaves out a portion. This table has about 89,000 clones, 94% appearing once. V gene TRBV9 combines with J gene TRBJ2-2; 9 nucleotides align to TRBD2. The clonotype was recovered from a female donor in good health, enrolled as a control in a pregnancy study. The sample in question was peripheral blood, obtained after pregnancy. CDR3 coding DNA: TGTGCCAGCAGCGTGTCCCGCGGGAGGGAAGACGGGGAGCTGTTTTTT. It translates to CASSVSRGREDGELFF.